This TCR beta chain was found in a study of cytomegalovirus exposure and HLA in healthy donors. Study-level findings and limits: Most sequenced TCRs were rare (though some public TCRs occurred in many donors). Being indistinguishable, some V segments were excluded, TRBV6-2 and TRBV6-3 among them.

On this clone: Its antigen is unidentified.

V trimming: 0 bases; J trimming: 5 bases; junction bases outside the gene matches: 2. There are 15 residues in the CDR3. CDR1 and CDR2 (germline): LGHNA, YNFKEQ. This PCR relied on a set of 60 Vbeta primers and 13 Jbeta primers. Repertoires were generated with immunoSEQ multiplex PCR, while TCRdb's copy carries only in-frame clones and drops some. The sample lists roughly 120,000 clones; over 60% were seen once. This rearrangement joins TRBV4-2 to TRBJ1-5, with TRBD1 matching 9 bases. This TCR derives from an older woman in good health and CMV-seropositive. Sequencing used PBMCs. The CDR3 spells CASSQEGTGYQPQHF. The CDR3 DNA reads TGTGCCAGCAGCCAAGAAGGGACAGGGTATCAGCCCCAGCATTTT.